This is a list of T cell receptor beta chains from one sample in a study of radiotherapy plus CTLA-4 blockade in lung cancer. Here immunoSEQ multiplex PCR was the method, and the copy in TCRdb shows in-frame clones only, minus some. Altogether some 110,000 clones are present, more than 75% being singletons, with the ten largest covering 2.5% to 3.5%. The specimen comprised peripheral blood, sampled from a patient treated with radiotherapy plus ipilimumab. The receptors were sampled from a human donor with non-small cell lung cancer that progressed on radiotherapy plus ipilimumab. Some clones in this sample may be carry-over from other donors' samples. The CDR3 runs from the conserved cysteine through the conserved F or W. The D gene is left open where the match is weak. Clone size is given for some rows only: seen once, a few or many times, or a class if the clone is expanded.

D gene,V gene,clone size,J gene,CDR3 protein,CDR3 DNA
TRBD1,TRBV5-1,NA,TRBJ2-1,CASSAGQGSYNEQFF,TGCGCCAGCAGCGCGGGACAGGGATCCTACAATGAGCAGTTCTTC
TRBD1,TRBV7-2,few,TRBJ1-6,CASSLQTGPSPLHF,TGTGCCAGCAGCTTACAGACAGGGCCTTCACCCCTCCACTTT
TRBD2,TRBV5-8,NA,TRBJ2-3,CASSLFLAGGINPTDTQYF,TGTGCCAGCAGCTTGTTCCTAGCGGGGGGGATCAATCCAACAGATACGCAGTATTTT
TRBD1,TRBV27,few,TRBJ2-7,CASSRTGFYSYEQYF,TGTGCCAGCAGTAGGACAGGGTTTTACTCCTACGAGCAGTACTTC
NA,TRBV29-1,NA,TRBJ1-2,CSVQVGPGNGYTF,TGCAGCGTTCAGGTGGGGCCAGGCAATGGCTACACCTTC
TRBD1,TRBV5-1,NA,TRBJ1-1,CASSQYRGNTEAFF,TGCGCCAGCAGCCAATACAGGGGAAACACTGAAGCTTTCTTT
TRBD2,TRBV6-6,NA,TRBJ2-1,CASSYPGGSYNEQFF,TGTGCCAGCAGTTACCCGGGAGGCTCCTACAATGAGCAGTTCTTC
NA,TRBV7-3,once,TRBJ2-7,CASSLTPLGYEQYF,TGTGCCAGCAGCTTAACCCCCTTAGGGTACGAGCAGTACTTC
NA,TRBV19,once,TRBJ1-1,CASSIYGVGAEAFF,TGTGCCAGTAGTATTTACGGGGTTGGGGCTGAAGCTTTCTTT
NA,TRBV5-1,NA,TRBJ1-1,CASSLVGGGNTEAFF,TGCGCCAGCAGCTTGGTCGGCGGTGGGAACACTGAAGCTTTCTTT
NA,TRBV29-1,NA,TRBJ1-2,CSVRGETSYGYTF,TGCAGCGTCAGGGGCGAAACTTCCTATGGCTACACCTTC
NA,TRBV11-3,NA,TRBJ2-7,CASSATDRIGEQYF,TGTGCCAGCAGCGCGACCGACCGAATAGGCGAGCAGTACTTC
NA,TRBV4-1,NA,TRBJ2-7,CASSEQGAVEQYF,TGCGCCAGCAGCGAACAGGGAGCGGTCGAGCAGTACTTC
TRBD2,TRBV11-1,NA,TRBJ2-5,CASLAGGTETQYF,TGTGCCAGCTTAGCGGGGGGCACGGAGACCCAGTACTTC
NA,TRBV5-4,NA,TRBJ1-6,CASSSRRSSYNSPLHF,TGTGCCAGCAGCTCCCGCAGGAGCTCCTATAATTCACCCCTCCACTTT
TRBD1,TRBV30,few,TRBJ2-1,CAWSLGTGSYNEQFF,TGTGCCTGGAGCCTCGGGACAGGTTCCTACAATGAGCAGTTCTTC
NA,TRBV4-3,once,TRBJ1-1,CASSRAWTKNTEAFF,TGCGCCAGCAGCCGCGCTTGGACCAAGAACACTGAAGCTTTCTTT
NA,TRBV2,NA,TRBJ1-4,CATRVANEKLFF,TGTGCCACCAGGGTTGCTAATGAAAAACTGTTTTTT
TRBD1,TRBV5-5,NA,TRBJ1-2,CASSSISGQSYTF,TGTGCCAGCAGCTCCATCTCGGGACAGAGCTACACCTTC
NA,TRBV5-1,NA,TRBJ1-2,CASSSTAAFPNYGYTF,TGCGCCAGCAGCTCGACTGCGGCTTTCCCCAACTATGGCTACACCTTC
NA,TRBV7-2,NA,TRBJ1-2,CASSPLVGLGGYGYTF,TGTGCCAGCAGCCCCCTCGTGGGCCTCGGGGGCTATGGCTACACCTTC
NA,TRBV7-2,NA,TRBJ2-3,CASSSTPQGSSTDTQYF,TGTGCCAGCAGCTCCACGCCTCAGGGGTCTAGCACAGATACGCAGTATTTT
NA,TRBV7-7,NA,TRBJ2-7,CASSLGVGYEQYF,TGTGCTAGCAGCTTAGGTGTAGGTTACGAGCAGTACTTC
TRBD1,TRBV27,few,TRBJ1-5,CASSARQGTNQPQHF,TGTGCCAGCAGTGCCAGACAGGGGACGAATCAGCCCCAGCATTTT
TRBD1,TRBV5-6,NA,TRBJ2-7,CASRGQGGTYEQYF,TGTGCCAGCAGAGGACAGGGGGGTACCTACGAGCAGTACTTC
NA,TRBV11-2,NA,TRBJ1-1,CASTLGWEAEAFF,TGTGCCAGCACCCTCGGCTGGGAGGCGGAAGCTTTCTTT
NA,TRBV7-6,NA,TRBJ1-5,CASSADGNQPQHF,TGTGCCAGCAGCGCCGACGGAAATCAGCCCCAGCATTTT
NA,TRBV6-5,NA,TRBJ1-5,CASRGDESAQHF,TGTGCCAGCCGGGGGGACGAATCAGCCCAGCATTTT
TRBD2,TRBV6-4,few,TRBJ2-2,CASSASTSGGPGELFF,TGTGCCAGCAGTGCCTCGACTAGCGGGGGTCCCGGGGAGCTGTTTTTT
TRBD1,TRBV19,NA,TRBJ1-5,CASRGLRQGETYSNQPQHF,TGTGCCAGTAGGGGGTTGCGACAGGGGGAGACGTATAGCAATCAGCCCCAGCATTTT
TRBD2,TRBV5-1,NA,TRBJ2-2,CASRTPGLYTGELFF,TGCGCCAGCAGAACCCCGGGACTATACACCGGGGAGCTGTTTTTT
NA,TRBV6-1,NA,TRBJ1-2,CASSEYVTGYGYTF,TGTGCCAGCAGTGAATATGTGACAGGCTATGGCTACACCTTC
TRBD1,TRBV9,NA,TRBJ2-1,CASSVSGTGGQWFF,TGTGCCAGCAGCGTAAGTGGGACAGGGGGCCAATGGTTCTTC
TRBD2,TRBV10-3,NA,TRBJ2-1,CAIMGTGLGTINEQFF,TGTGCCATCATGGGAACGGGACTAGGGACAATAAATGAGCAGTTCTTC
TRBD1,TRBV5-1,NA,TRBJ2-5,CASSLTTTGGLETQYF,TGCGCCAGCAGCTTGACGACGACAGGGGGCTTGGAGACCCAGTACTTC
NA,TRBV5-1,NA,TRBJ2-7,CASSLTGRSYEQYF,TGCGCCAGCAGCCTGACAGGGAGGTCCTACGAGCAGTACTTC
NA,TRBV7-3,NA,TRBJ2-3,CASSPNTGSDTQYF,TGTGCCAGCAGCCCAAATACAGGGTCAGATACGCAGTATTTT
TRBD2,TRBV7-2,NA,TRBJ2-3,CASSFSRGTTDTQYF,TGTGCCAGCAGCTTTTCGCGGGGGACCACAGATACGCAGTATTTT
NA,TRBV9,NA,TRBJ1-2,CASSIGHLPNYGYTF,TGTGCCAGCAGCATCGGACACCTGCCTAACTATGGCTACACCTTC
TRBD1,TRBV4-3,few,TRBJ1-6,CASSQDMDRGWNSPLHF,TGCGCCAGCAGCCAAGATATGGACAGGGGCTGGAATTCACCCCTCCACTTT
NA,TRBV29-1,NA,TRBJ1-3,CSVESFRGSGNTIYF,TGCAGCGTTGAATCGTTCAGGGGCTCTGGAAACACCATATATTTT
TRBD1,TRBV4-1,NA,TRBJ2-7,CASSQGGPGQSYEQYF,TGCGCCAGCAGCCAAGGGGGACCGGGACAGTCCTACGAGCAGTACTTC
TRBD2,TRBV19,NA,TRBJ2-1,CASSIGGGSYNEQFF,TGTGCCAGTAGTATAGGCGGGGGTAGCTACAATGAGCAGTTCTTC
NA,TRBV6-5,few,TRBJ2-1,CASSSDTHNEQFF,TGTGCCAGCAGTTCTGACACTCACAATGAGCAGTTCTTC
NA,TRBV12-2,few,TRBJ1-6,CASRLAGLSGGARSPLHF,TGTGCAAGTCGCTTAGCGGGGCTTAGCGGCGGGGCCCGGTCACCCCTCCACTTT
NA,TRBV7-3,NA,TRBJ2-3,CASSLIPSTDTQYF,TGTGCCAGCAGCTTAATACCCTCTACAGATACGCAGTATTTT
TRBD2,TRBV4-1,few,TRBJ2-7,CASSQEYSGGRYEQYF,TGCGCCAGCAGCCAAGAATACAGCGGGGGCCGCTACGAGCAGTACTTC
NA,TRBV5-1,NA,TRBJ1-5,CASSLDREINQPQHF,TGCGCCAGCAGCTTGGACAGGGAGATTAATCAGCCCCAGCATTTT
NA,TRBV2,NA,TRBJ1-5,CASSALGDQPQHF,TGTGCCAGCAGTGCTCTCGGGGATCAGCCCCAGCATTTT
NA,TRBV10-3,NA,TRBJ2-1,CAISESSFVTDPRNEQFF,TGTGCCATCAGTGAGTCGTCGTTCGTAACGGACCCGAGGAATGAGCAGTTCTTC
NA,TRBV9,NA,TRBJ1-5,CASSVTDQPQHF,TGTGCCAGCAGCGTAACCGATCAGCCCCAGCATTTT
NA,TRBV7-6,once,TRBJ1-1,CASSLGRNTEAFF,TGTGCCAGCAGCTTAGGGCGGAACACTGAAGCTTTCTTT
TRBD1,TRBV30,once,TRBJ1-2,CAWSRNRGVGGYTF,TGTGCCTGGAGCCGGAACAGGGGAGTTGGTGGCTACACCTTC
TRBD1,TRBV30,NA,TRBJ1-6,CAWSVKGASSPLHF,TGTGCCTGGAGTGTAAAGGGGGCTTCTTCACCCCTCCACTTT
NA,TRBV7-6,few,TRBJ1-4,CASSPSDLNEKLFF,TGTGCCAGCAGCCCGAGTGACCTTAATGAAAAACTGTTTTTT
NA,TRBV6-1,NA,TRBJ2-3,CASRRPGQYTDTQYF,TGTGCCAGCAGGAGACCGGGACAATACACAGATACGCAGTATTTT
TRBD1,TRBV6-5,NA,TRBJ1-2,CASRTGTGSAGYTF,TGTGCCAGCAGAACCGGGACAGGGAGTGCTGGCTACACCTTC
NA,TRBV6-1,NA,TRBJ2-7,CARGSGGPYYEQYF,TGTGCCAGAGGGTCAGGGGGGCCTTACTACGAGCAGTACTTC
NA,TRBV5-1,NA,TRBJ1-2,CASSLTAANYGYTF,TGCGCCAGCAGCTTAACCGCAGCTAACTATGGCTACACCTTC